The 20 T cell receptor beta chains below come from one sample, sequenced in a study of cytomegalovirus exposure and HLA in healthy donors. Researchers ran the PCR with 60 Vbeta and 13 Jbeta primers. Profiling relied on immunoSEQ multiplex PCR, and the TCRdb table lists in-frame clones only, not all of them. This table holds 150,000 to 200,000 clones, 79% found once. Sequenced input: PBMCs. The receptors derive from a woman between 50 and 59 years old in good health and CMV-seronegative.

This clone was detected only once. The rearrangement joins TRBV18 to TRBJ1-1; 9 bases fit TRBD1. Germline CDR1 and CDR2: KGHSH and LQKENI. The CDR3 length is 14 residues. Trimming cost V 1 base and J 4 bases; bases outside gene matches: 1. CDR3 nucleotides: TGTGCCAGCTCACCACGGGACAGGGTCACTGAAGCTTTCTTT. It specifies CASSPRDRVTEAFF. The full variable domain, with the rest looked up from reference TRBV18 and TRBJ1-1, is NAGVMQNPRHLVRRRGQEARLRCSPMKGHSHVYWYRQLPEEGLKFMVYLQKENIIDESGMPKERFSAEFPKEGPSILRIQQVVRGDSAAYFCASSPRDRVTEAFFGQGTRLTVV.

The rearrangement links TRBV10-3 to TRBJ1-1; D is perhaps TRBD1 (5 bases). V was pared by 0 bases and J by 0 bases, with 14 bases between. CDR1 and CDR2 (germline): ENHRY, SYGVKD. This CDR3 is built from 17 residues. CDR3 amino acids: CAISESGGFLMNTEAFF. The CDR3, as DNA: TGTGCCATCAGTGAGTCGGGGGGGTTCCTAATGAACACTGAAGCTTTCTTT.

The chain is built from TRBV6-1 and TRBJ2-2, with D hard to call. In germline, CDR1 is MNHNS, CDR2 SASEGT. The CDR3 consists of 13 residues. V lost 2 bases and J lost 7, with 8 bases in between. CDR3 nucleotides: TGTGCCAGCAGTGAAATAGATAACGGGGAGCTGTTTTTT. Translated, it gives CASSEIDNGELFF.

In DNA, the CDR3 is TGCGCCAGCAGCCTCCCCGGGGCTGAAGCTTTCTTT. Translated, it gives CASSLPGAEAFF. The chain is built from TRBV5-1 and TRBJ1-1; D uncertain. Trimming took off 4 bases at V and 6 bases at J, with 10 bases between the two ends. CDR3 length: 12 amino acids. CDR1 and CDR2 from the germline V gene are SGHRS and YFSETQ.

V is TRBV5-1 and J is TRBJ2-7; D is unresolved. V was cut by 4 bases and J by 0 bases, with 17 bases left in between. The germline gives CDR1 SGHRS, CDR2 YFSETQ. This CDR3 spans 16 amino acids. CDR3 sequence (DNA): TGCGCCAGCAGCCGCAAGCGCGCCAAGTCCTCCTACGAGCAGTACTTC. This gives the protein CASSRKRAKSSYEQYF. Complete variable domain (other parts from reference TRBV5-1 and TRBJ2-7): KAGVTQTPRYLIKTRGQQVTLSCSPISGHRSVSWYQQTPGQGLQFLFEYFSETQRNKGNFPGRFSGRQFSNSRSEMNVSTLELGDSALYLCASSRKRAKSSYEQYFGPGTRLTVT.

The gene calls are TRBV10-3 and TRBJ1-2; D is possibly TRBD1 (6 bases). The V and J ends lost 3 bases and 2 bases respectively, with 13 bases between them. CDR1 ENHRY and CDR2 SYGVKD come from the germline V gene. This CDR3 is built from 15 residues. The CDR3 DNA reads as TGTGCCATCAGTGACTCCCGGACAGAAAACTATGGCTACACCTTC. The encoded protein is CAISDSRTENYGYTF.

The chain couples TRBV28 to TRBJ2-5; 10 nucleotides line up with TRBD1. V shed 8 bases, J shed 5 bases, and the junction held 11 bases outside the gene matches. The V gene's germline CDR1 is MDHEN and CDR2 SYDVKM. The CDR3 has 15 residues. CDR3 DNA sequence: TGTGCCAGCGTCTCAAGGACAGGGGGGCGGGAGACCCAGTACTTC. Protein: CASVSRTGGRETQYF.

In this sample, this clone turned up once. This chain uses TRBV7-8 with TRBJ1-5; TRBD1 agrees at 7 bases. In germline, CDR1 is SGHVS, CDR2 FQNEAQ. The CDR3 is 19 amino acids. Trimming cost V 2 bases and J 3 bases; bases outside gene matches: 16. The CDR3 DNA reads TGTGCCAGCAGCTTAAGGGCCCAGACAGGGACGGCCACCAATCAGCCCCAGCATTTT. Its translation: CASSLRAQTGTATNQPQHF.

The rearrangement uses TRBV19 and TRBJ1-5; possible D gene TRBD1, 6 bases. This CDR3 has 17 amino acids. Germline loops: CDR1 LNHDA, CDR2 SQIVND (reference sequence). V was clipped by 10 bases and J by 0 bases, with 22 bases between them. The CDR3: CATTQEETGRSNQPQHF. The CDR3 region has the DNA TGTGCCACCACGCAAGAGGAGACAGGTCGTAGCAATCAGCCCCAGCATTTT.

This chain uses TRBV7-2 with TRBJ2-2, with 7 bases that match TRBD1. Germline V CDR1 and CDR2: SGHTA, FQGNSA. There are 15 residues in the CDR3. J gave up 6 bases and V 3 bases, and 7 bases lay outside the gene matches. CDR3 nucleotides: TGTGCCAGCAGCTTGAAGGGGGCGTGGGCCGGGGAGCTGTTTTTT. Amino acid sequence: CASSLKGAWAGELFF.

There are a few counts of this clone. A read error may produce the germline difference seen at one junction end. This same CDR3 is encoded by further DNA sequences in the sample. J is TRBJ2-1 and V is TRBV10-1; 9 bases match TRBD2. The CDR3 length is 15 residues. From germline, CDR1 is WNHNN and CDR2 SYGVQD (reference sequence). The CDR3 protein is CASSEEVAGGNEQFF. CDR3 sequence (DNA): TGCGCTAGCAGTGAGGAGGTCGCGGGGGGGAATGAGCAGTTCTTC.

The chain is built from TRBV5-6 and TRBJ1-1; the D is unclear. Trimming shortened V by 2 bases and J by 1 base, and 12 bases separated the two germline ends. CDR1 is SGHDT and CDR2 is YYEEEE in the germline V gene. This CDR3 spans 15 amino acids. CDR3: CASSFRGTQNTEAFF. Written as DNA, the CDR3 is TGTGCCAGCAGCTTCAGAGGAACACAGAACACTGAAGCTTTCTTT.

The chain couples TRBV19 to TRBJ2-1, with TRBD1 identical over 9 bases. Trimming at V came to 5 bases and at J to 5 bases, leaving 10 bases not matched to a gene. Germline V gene sequence: CDR1 LNHDA, CDR2 SQIVND (reference sequence). The CDR3 has 16 residues. The CDR3 DNA reads as TGTGCCAGTAGTCCCGGGACAGGGATCGTTGACAATGAGCAGTTCTTC. The encoded protein is CASSPGTGIVDNEQFF.

Only one count was recorded for this clone. The V call is TRBV30, the J call TRBJ2-5; TRBD1 agrees at 9 bases. The CDR3 runs 13 residues. The V and J ends lost 5 bases and 5 bases, in that order; junction bases with no gene match: 6. CDR1 and CDR2 (germline): GTSNPN, SVGIG (reference sequence). The CDR3 DNA sequence: TGTGCCTGGGACAGGGGGTTCCAGGAGACCCAGTACTTC. Translating it yields CAWDRGFQETQYF.

This chain uses TRBV6-6 with TRBJ2-5, with D possibly matching TRBD1 (6 bases). V was clipped by 5 bases and J by 11 bases, with 15 bases between them. Germline values: CDR1 MNHNY, CDR2 SVGAGI (reference sequence). The CDR3 runs 12 residues. CDR3 sequence (DNA): TGTGCCAGCAGTCTAACAGGGAAGGAGCAGTACTTC. This gives the protein CASSLTGKEQYF.

This clone has at least ten counts. CDR3 amino acids: CASSRGDQNYNSPLHF. The CDR3 nucleotides are TGCGCCAGCAGCCGGGGGGACCAAAACTATAATTCACCCCTCCACTTT. This rearrangement joins TRBV4-3 to TRBJ1-6; possibly TRBD1 for D (5 bases). The CDR3 contains 16 residues. Trimming pared 4 bases from V and 3 bases from J, leaving 13 bases between. Germline CDR1 is LGHNA and CDR2 is YSLEER.

This clone was detected a few times. The gene calls are TRBV25-1 and TRBJ1-4; D is undetermined. V lost 2 bases, J lost 4 bases, and 8 bases lay in between. This CDR3 is 14 amino acids long. Germline V gene data show CDR1 as MGHDK and CDR2 as SYGVNS. The CDR3 region is CASSERLINEKLFF. The CDR3 region has the DNA TGTGCCAGCAGTGAAAGACTCATTAATGAAAAACTGTTTTTT.

In regard to this clone: The junction and the germline gene differ at one end; a read error may be behind it. This chain joins TRBV18 and TRBJ2-7; D perhaps matches TRBD2 (6 bases). CDR1 and CDR2 (germline): KGHSH, LQKENI. There are 16 residues in the CDR3. Here the CDR3 DNA reads TGTGCCAGCTCGCCACCGGGACTGGCTAATCCTAACGAGCAGTACTTC. Residues: CASSPPGLANPNEQYF.

This clone was detected only a few times. The chain joins TRBV6-1 to TRBJ2-5; 9 bases match TRBD1. The V and J ends lost 5 bases and 5 bases, in that order; junction bases with no gene match: 3. The CDR3 loop spans 13 amino acids. Germline values: CDR1 MNHNS, CDR2 SASEGT. DNA of the CDR3: TGTGCCAGCAGTCGGGACAGGGATGAGACCCAGTACTTC. Protein sequence: CASSRDRDETQYF.

V is TRBV10-3 and J is TRBJ1-5, with D maybe TRBD1 (5 bases). The CDR3 length is 16 residues. Trimming stripped 3 bases from V and 3 bases from J, with 15 bases between. Germline assignment: CDR1 ENHRY and CDR2 SYGVKD. The chain's CDR3 is CAISDALGGANQPQHF. DNA for the CDR3: TGTGCCATCAGTGACGCCCTGGGGGGAGCCAATCAGCCCCAGCATTTT.